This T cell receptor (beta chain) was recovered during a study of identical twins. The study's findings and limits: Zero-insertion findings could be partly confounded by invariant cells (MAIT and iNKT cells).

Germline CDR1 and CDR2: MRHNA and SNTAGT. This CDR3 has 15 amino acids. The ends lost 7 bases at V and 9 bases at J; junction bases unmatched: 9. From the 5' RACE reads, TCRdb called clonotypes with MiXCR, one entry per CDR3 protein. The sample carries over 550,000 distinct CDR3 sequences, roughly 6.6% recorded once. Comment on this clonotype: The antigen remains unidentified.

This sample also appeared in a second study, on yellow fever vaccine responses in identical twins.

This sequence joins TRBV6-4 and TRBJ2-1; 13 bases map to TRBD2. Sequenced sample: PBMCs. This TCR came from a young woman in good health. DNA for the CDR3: TGTGCCAGCACCAAACTAGCGGGGGGGCCCGGTGAGCAGTTCTTC. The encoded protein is CASTKLAGGPGEQFF.